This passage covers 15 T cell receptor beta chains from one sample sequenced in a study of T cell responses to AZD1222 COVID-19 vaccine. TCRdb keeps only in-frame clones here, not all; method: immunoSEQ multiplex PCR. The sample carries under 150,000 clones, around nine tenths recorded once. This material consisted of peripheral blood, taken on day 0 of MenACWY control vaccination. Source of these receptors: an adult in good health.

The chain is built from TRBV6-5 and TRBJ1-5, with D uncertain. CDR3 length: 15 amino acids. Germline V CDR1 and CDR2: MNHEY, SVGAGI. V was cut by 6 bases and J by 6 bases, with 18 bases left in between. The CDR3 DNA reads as TGTGCCAGCAGCCGGAGACAAGGACGGAGTCAGCCCCAGCATTTT. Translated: CASSRRQGRSQPQHF.

CDR3 nucleotide sequence: TGTGCCAGCAGTTTGAGGAGGGTAGACACCGGGGAGCTGTTTTTT. Translated: CASSLRRVDTGELFF. This rearrangement joins TRBV27 to TRBJ2-2; D possibly corresponds to TRBD2 (6 bases). Trimming pared 3 bases from V and 3 bases from J, leaving 11 bases between. CDR1 is MNHEY, CDR2 SMNVEV, per germline (reference sequence). The CDR3 is made up of 15 amino acids.

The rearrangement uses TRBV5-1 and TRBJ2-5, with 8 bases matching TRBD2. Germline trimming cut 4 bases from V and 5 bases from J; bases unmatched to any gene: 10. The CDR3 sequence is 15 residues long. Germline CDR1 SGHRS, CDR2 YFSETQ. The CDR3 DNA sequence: TGCGCCAGCAGCCCGGAGGCTAGCGGGCGGGAGACCCAGTACTTC. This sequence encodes CASSPEASGRETQYF. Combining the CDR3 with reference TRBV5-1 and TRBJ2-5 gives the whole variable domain KAGVTQTPRYLIKTRGQQVTLSCSPISGHRSVSWYQQTPGQGLQFLFEYFSETQRNKGNFPGRFSGRQFSNSRSEMNVSTLELGDSALYLCASSPEASGRETQYFGPGTRLLVL.

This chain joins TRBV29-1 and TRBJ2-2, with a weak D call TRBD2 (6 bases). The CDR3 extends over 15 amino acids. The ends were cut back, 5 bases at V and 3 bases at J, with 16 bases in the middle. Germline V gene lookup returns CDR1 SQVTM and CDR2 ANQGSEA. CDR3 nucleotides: TGCAGCGTTAGTCGTCGGGACTCGTACACCGGGGAGCTGTTTTTT. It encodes CSVSRRDSYTGELFF.

The CDR3 nucleotides are TGTGCCAGCAGGGGAGGCTACACCTTC. Amino acid sequence: CASRGGYTF. The chain has TRBV14 and TRBJ1-2; D remains ambiguous. This CDR3 is 9 amino acids long. The germline CDR1 and CDR2 sequences are SGHDN and FVKESK. The V end lost 6 bases, the J end lost 8 bases, and 4 bases lay between the germline ends.

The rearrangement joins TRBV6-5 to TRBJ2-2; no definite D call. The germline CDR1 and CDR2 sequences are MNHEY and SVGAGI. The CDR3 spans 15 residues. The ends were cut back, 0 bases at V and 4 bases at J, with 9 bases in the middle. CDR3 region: CASSYSRHFTGELFF. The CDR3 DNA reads TGTGCCAGCAGTTACTCGAGGCATTTCACCGGGGAGCTGTTTTTT.

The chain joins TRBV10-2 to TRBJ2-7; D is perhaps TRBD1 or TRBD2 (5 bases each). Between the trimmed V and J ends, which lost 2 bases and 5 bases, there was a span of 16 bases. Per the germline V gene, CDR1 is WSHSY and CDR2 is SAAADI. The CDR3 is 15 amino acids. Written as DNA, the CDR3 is TGCGCCAGCAGTGAGCCCGACGGGGCGGTCGACGAGCAGTACTTC. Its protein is CASSEPDGAVDEQYF.

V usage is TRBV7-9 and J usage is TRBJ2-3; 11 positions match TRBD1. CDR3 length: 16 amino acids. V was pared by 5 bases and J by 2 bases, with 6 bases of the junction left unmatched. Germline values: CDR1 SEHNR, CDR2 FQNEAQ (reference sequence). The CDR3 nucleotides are TGTGCCAGCAGCCCAGGACAGGGGGCGAACACAGATACGCAGTATTTT. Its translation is CASSPGQGANTDTQYF.

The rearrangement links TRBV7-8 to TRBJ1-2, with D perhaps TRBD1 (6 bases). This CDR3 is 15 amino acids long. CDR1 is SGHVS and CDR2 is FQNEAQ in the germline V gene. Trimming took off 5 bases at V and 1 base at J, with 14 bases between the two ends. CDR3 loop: CASSLTKGGNYGYTF. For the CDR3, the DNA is TGTGCCAGCAGCCTAACCAAGGGGGGTAACTATGGCTACACCTTC.

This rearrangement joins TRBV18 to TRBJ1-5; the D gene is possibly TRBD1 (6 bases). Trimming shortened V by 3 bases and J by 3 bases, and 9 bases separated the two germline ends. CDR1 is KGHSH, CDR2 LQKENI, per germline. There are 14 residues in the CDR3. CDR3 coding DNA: TGTGCCAGCTCACCGGGGGGGGCCAATCAGCCCCAGCATTTT. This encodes CASSPGGANQPQHF.

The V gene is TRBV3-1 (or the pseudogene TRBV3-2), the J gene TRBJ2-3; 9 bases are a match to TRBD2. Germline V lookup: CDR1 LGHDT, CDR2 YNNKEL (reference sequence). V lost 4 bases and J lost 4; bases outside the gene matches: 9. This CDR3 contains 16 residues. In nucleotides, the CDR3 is TGTGCCAGCAGCCCTGTCGCGGGAGGGGTCGCAGATACGCAGTATTTT. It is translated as CASSPVAGGVADTQYF.

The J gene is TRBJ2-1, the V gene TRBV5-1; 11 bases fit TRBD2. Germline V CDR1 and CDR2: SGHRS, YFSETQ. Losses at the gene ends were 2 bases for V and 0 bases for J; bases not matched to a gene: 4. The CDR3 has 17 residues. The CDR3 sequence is CASSFPSGRSSYNEQFF. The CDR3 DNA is TGCGCCAGCAGCTTTCCTAGCGGGAGGTCCTCCTACAATGAGCAGTTCTTC. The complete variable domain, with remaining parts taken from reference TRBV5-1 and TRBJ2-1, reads KAGVTQTPRYLIKTRGQQVTLSCSPISGHRSVSWYQQTPGQGLQFLFEYFSETQRNKGNFPGRFSGRQFSNSRSEMNVSTLELGDSALYLCASSFPSGRSSYNEQFFGPGTRLTVL.

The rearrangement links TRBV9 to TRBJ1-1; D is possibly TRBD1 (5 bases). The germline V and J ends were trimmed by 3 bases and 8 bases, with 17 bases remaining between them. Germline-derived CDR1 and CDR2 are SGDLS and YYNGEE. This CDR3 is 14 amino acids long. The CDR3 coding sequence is TGTGCCAGCAGCGCCGGGACTGGGGAACACGAAGCTTTCTTT. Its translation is CASSAGTGEHEAFF. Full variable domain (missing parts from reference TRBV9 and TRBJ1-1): DSGVTQTPKHLITATGQRVTLRCSPRSGDLSVYWYQQSLDQGLQFLIQYYNGEERAKGNILERFSAQQFPDLHSELNLSSLELGDSALYFCASSAGTGEHEAFFGQGTRLTVV.

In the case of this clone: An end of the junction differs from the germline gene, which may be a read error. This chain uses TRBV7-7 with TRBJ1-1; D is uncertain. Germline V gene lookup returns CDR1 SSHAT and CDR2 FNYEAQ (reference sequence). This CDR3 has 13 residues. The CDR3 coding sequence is TGTGCTAGCAGCCCCACAGATACTAGTGAAGCTTTCTTT. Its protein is CASSPTDTSEAFF.

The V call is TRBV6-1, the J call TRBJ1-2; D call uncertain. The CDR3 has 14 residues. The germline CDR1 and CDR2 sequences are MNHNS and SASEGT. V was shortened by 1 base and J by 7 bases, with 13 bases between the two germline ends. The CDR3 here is CASSEGALLLGYTF. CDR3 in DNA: TGTGCCAGCAGTGAAGGCGCACTCCTACTTGGCTACACCTTC.